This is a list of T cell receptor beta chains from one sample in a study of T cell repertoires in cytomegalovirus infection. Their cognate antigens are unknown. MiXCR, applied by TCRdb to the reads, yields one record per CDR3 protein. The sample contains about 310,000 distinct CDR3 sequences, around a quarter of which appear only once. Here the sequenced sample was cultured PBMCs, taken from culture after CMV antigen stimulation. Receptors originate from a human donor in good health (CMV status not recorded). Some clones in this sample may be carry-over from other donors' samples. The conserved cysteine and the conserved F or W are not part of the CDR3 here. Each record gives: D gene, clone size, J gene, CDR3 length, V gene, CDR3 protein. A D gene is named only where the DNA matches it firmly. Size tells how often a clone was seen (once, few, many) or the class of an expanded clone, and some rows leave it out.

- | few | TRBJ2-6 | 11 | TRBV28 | ASTLDWANVLT
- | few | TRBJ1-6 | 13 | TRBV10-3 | AIKKGPSADSPLH
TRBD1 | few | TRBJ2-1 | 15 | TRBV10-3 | AISHPGQGGSYNEQF
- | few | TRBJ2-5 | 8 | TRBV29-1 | SVIKETQY
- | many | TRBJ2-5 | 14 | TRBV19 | ASTPGATDFQETQY
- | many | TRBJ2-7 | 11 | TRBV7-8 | ASSLARGYEQY
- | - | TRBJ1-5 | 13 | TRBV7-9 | ASSFGGTSNQPQH
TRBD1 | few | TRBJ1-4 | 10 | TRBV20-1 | SAEGQGEKLF
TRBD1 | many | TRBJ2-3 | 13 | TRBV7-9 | ASSARTGRADTQY
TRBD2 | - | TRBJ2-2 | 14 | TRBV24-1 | ATSIRAGAVAGELF
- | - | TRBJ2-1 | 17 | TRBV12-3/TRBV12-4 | ASIFDDLTRWIRDGEQF
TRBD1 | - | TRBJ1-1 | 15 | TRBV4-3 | ASSQDLIPGGNTEAF
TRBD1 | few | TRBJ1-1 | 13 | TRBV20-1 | SVTPGTGTYPGAF
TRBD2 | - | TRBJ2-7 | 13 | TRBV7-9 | ASSFGLAGTPSPY
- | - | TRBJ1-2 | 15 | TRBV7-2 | ASRSNGGALSLYGYT
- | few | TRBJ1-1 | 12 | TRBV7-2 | ASSLRQAGTEAF
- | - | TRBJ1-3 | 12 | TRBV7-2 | ASSLPRHRTPIY
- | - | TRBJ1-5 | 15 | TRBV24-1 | ATSDARDTGANQPQH
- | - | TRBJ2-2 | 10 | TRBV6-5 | ASSQLASELF
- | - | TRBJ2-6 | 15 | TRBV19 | ASSIVQGLTRANVLT
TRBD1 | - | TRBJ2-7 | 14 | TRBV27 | ASSVFGGQGPGEQY
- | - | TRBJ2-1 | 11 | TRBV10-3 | AIRRPSYNEQF
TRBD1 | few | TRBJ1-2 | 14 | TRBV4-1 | ASSQEGTGVLYGYT
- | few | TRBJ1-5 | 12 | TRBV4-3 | ASSQQRVRQPQH
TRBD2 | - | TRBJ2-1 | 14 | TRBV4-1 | ASSYAGLVRLNEQF
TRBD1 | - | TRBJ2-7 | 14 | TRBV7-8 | ASSYRGQGSRNEQY
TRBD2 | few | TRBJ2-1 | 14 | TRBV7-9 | ASSLGLAGESSEQF
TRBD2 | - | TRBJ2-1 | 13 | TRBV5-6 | ASSWTGLVYNEQF
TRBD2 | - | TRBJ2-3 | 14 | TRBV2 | ASSPLFSGRADTQY
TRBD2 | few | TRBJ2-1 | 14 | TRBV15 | ATSRAGLAGETEQF
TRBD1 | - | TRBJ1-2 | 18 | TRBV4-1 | ASSQDPWMTGKGFDYGYT
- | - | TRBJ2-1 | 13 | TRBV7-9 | ASSPPTSSYNEQF
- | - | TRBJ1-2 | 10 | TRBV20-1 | SARDLGDGYT
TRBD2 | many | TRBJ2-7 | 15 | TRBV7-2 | ASSLARFERESYEQY
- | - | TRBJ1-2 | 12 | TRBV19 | ASSIDAGSDGYT
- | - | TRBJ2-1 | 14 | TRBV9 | ASSVAPTPRDNEQF
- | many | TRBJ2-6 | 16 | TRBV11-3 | ASSLDQGGSAGANVLT
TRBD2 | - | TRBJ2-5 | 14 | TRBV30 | AWGGGGGRYQETQY
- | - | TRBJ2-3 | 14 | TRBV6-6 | ASSRSGGAGTDTQY